The rows below give T cell receptor beta chains drawn from one sample of a study of blood T cell repertoires in COVID-19. The assay was immunoSEQ multiplex PCR, and TCRdb's table has in-frame clones only and misses some. Counted here are more than 50,000 clones, approximately 90% occurring once; the ten biggest clones make up 3.1%. Sequenced input: peripheral blood. These receptors all come from a human donor in a cohort sampled during active COVID-19. Both conserved end residues are part of each CDR3. A D gene is named only where the DNA matches it firmly. Not every row has a clone size; where given, it reads once, few, many or a size class.

D	V	size	length	J	CDR3	DNA
TRBD2	TRBV9	NA	18	TRBJ2-1	CASSVESGGALVYNEQFF	TGTGCCAGCAGCGTAGAGAGCGGGGGGGCATTGGTTTACAATGAGCAGTTCTTC
TRBD1	TRBV20-1	NA	17	TRBJ2-7	CSASLLLPGTGGHEQYF	TGCAGTGCTAGTTTGCTGTTGCCCGGGACAGGGGGCCACGAGCAGTACTTC
TRBD2	TRBV7-2	NA	15	TRBJ2-3	CASSFERGSTDTQYF	TGTGCCAGCAGCTTCGAGCGGGGGAGCACAGATACGCAGTATTTT
NA	TRBV4-3	NA	14	TRBJ1-4	CASSQEGTSEKLFF	TGCGCCAGCAGCCAAGAGGGCACTTCTGAAAAACTGTTTTTT
TRBD1	TRBV6-5	NA	14	TRBJ2-1	CASSFRGSYNEQFF	TGTGCCAGCAGTTTCAGGGGGTCTTACAATGAGCAGTTCTTC
NA	TRBV19	NA	14	TRBJ2-5	CASSISGFRETQYF	TGTGCCAGTAGTATATCGGGGTTTCGAGAGACCCAGTACTTC
NA	TRBV2	few	13	TRBJ1-5	CASSETANQPQHF	TGTGCCAGCAGTGAGACAGCTAATCAGCCCCAGCATTTT
TRBD2	TRBV6-5	NA	15	TRBJ2-1	CASRTSGVVYNEQFF	TGTGCCAGCAGGACTAGCGGAGTTGTCTACAATGAGCAGTTCTTC
NA	TRBV11-1	NA	14	TRBJ1-1	CASSSQGWDTEAFF	TGTGCCAGCAGCTCTCAGGGTTGGGACACTGAAGCTTTCTTT
TRBD2	TRBV18	once	16	TRBJ2-1	CASSPTASGGAGEQFF	TGTGCCAGCTCACCAACGGCTAGCGGGGGGGCTGGTGAGCAGTTCTTC
NA	TRBV11-2	NA	15	TRBJ1-3	CASSLNRDAGNTIYF	TGTGCCAGCAGCTTAAACAGGGATGCTGGAAACACCATATATTTT
TRBD1	TRBV6-2/TRBV6-3	NA	16	TRBJ2-5	CASSPGQGIGGETQYF	TGTGCCAGCAGCCCAGGACAGGGAATAGGCGGCGAGACCCAGTACTTC
NA	TRBV4-1	few	16	TRBJ1-4	CASSPLWGGKDEKLFF	TGCGCCAGCAGCCCTCTTTGGGGGGGCAAGGATGAAAAACTGTTTTTT
TRBD1	TRBV6-5	NA	15	TRBJ1-2	CASRSTGGKVDGYTF	TGTGCCAGCAGGTCAACAGGGGGCAAAGTCGATGGCTACACCTTC
TRBD1	TRBV9	NA	15	TRBJ1-5	CASSVKGARDQPQHF	TGTGCCAGCAGCGTAAAGGGGGCGCGGGATCAGCCCCAGCATTTT
NA	TRBV25-1	NA	16	TRBJ2-2	CASSDDWRANTGELFF	TGTGCCAGCAGTGACGATTGGAGGGCCAACACCGGGGAGCTGTTTTTT
TRBD1	TRBV27	NA	16	TRBJ1-1	CASSLIPPGTGLGAFF	TGTGCCAGCAGTTTAATACCCCCTGGGACAGGGTTGGGAGCTTTCTTT
TRBD1	TRBV11-3	NA	15	TRBJ2-2	CASSTQQGETGELFF	TGTGCCAGCAGCACCCAACAGGGGGAAACCGGGGAGCTGTTTTTT
TRBD2	TRBV27	NA	18	TRBJ2-6	CASSLMVRGGPGANVLTF	TGTGCCAGCAGTTTAATGGTTCGCGGGGGGCCAGGGGCCAACGTCCTGACTTTC
TRBD1	TRBV6-2/TRBV6-3	NA	16	TRBJ2-1	CASSSLFSGQGYEQFF	TGTGCCAGCAGTTCTTTATTCTCGGGACAGGGGTATGAGCAGTTCTTC
NA	TRBV3-1/TRBV3-2	NA	12	TRBJ1-4	CASSQGAEKLFF	TGTGCCAGCAGCCAAGGGGCCGAAAAACTGTTTTTT
TRBD1	TRBV6-5	NA	15	TRBJ2-3	CASSHRGASTDTQYF	TGTGCCAGCAGCCACAGGGGGGCTAGCACAGATACGCAGTATTTT
NA	TRBV4-1	once	15	TRBJ1-2	CASSQEGAALYGYTF	TGCGCCAGCAGCCAAGAGGGGGCCGCTCTCTATGGCTACACCTTC
TRBD1	TRBV19	NA	15	TRBJ1-3	CASSMRDSPGNTIYF	TGTGCCAGTAGTATGAGGGACAGTCCTGGAAACACCATATATTTT
TRBD2	TRBV15	NA	16	TRBJ2-3	CATSRGLAGETDTQYF	TGTGCCACCAGCAGAGGACTAGCGGGAGAGACAGATACGCAGTATTTT
TRBD1	TRBV29-1	NA	14	TRBJ2-5	CSGTGTGVQETQYF	TGCAGCGGAACCGGGACAGGGGTGCAAGAGACCCAGTACTTC
TRBD2	TRBV24-1	NA	15	TRBJ2-1	CATSITSGGPYEQFF	TGTGCCACCAGCATCACTAGCGGGGGGCCTTATGAGCAGTTCTTC
NA	TRBV5-6	NA	12	TRBJ2-7	CASSPGGTSSDF	TGTGCCAGCAGCCCAGGCGGGACTTCTTCCGACTTC
NA	TRBV2	NA	11	TRBJ1-2	CASMEVRGYTF	TGTGCCAGCATGGAGGTACGGGGCTACACCTTC
NA	TRBV7-2	once	16	TRBJ2-2	CASSSEGSGNTGELFF	TGTGCCAGCAGCTCAGAAGGATCAGGGAACACCGGGGAGCTGTTTTTT
NA	TRBV3-1/TRBV3-2	once	12	TRBJ1-1	CASVGRNTEAFF	TGTGCCAGCGTCGGGAGGAACACTGAAGCTTTCTTT
NA	TRBV27	once	18	TRBJ2-6	CASSPFDRRNSGANVLTF	TGTGCCAGCAGTCCCTTCGACAGACGAAACTCTGGGGCCAACGTCCTGACTTTC
NA	TRBV7-9	few	13	TRBJ1-1	CASSLVLPTEAFF	TGTGCCAGCAGCTTAGTCCTCCCGACTGAAGCTTTCTTT